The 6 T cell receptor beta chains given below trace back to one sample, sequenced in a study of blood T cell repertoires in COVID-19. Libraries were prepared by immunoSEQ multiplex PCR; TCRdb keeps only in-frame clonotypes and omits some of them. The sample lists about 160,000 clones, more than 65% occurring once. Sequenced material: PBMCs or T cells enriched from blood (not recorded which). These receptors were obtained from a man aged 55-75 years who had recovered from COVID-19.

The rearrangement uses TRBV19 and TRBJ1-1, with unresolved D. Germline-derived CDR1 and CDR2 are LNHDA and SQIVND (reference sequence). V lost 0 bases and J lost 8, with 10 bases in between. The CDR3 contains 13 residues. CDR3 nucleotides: TGTGCCAGTAGTATAGACGGGAGCTCCGAAGCTTTCTTT. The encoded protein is CASSIDGSSEAFF.

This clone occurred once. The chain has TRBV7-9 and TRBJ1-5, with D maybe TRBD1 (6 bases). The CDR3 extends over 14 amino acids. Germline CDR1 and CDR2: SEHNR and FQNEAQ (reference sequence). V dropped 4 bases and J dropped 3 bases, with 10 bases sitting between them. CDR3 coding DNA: TGTGCCAGCAGCTCGCAGGGGAACAATCAGCCCCAGCATTTT. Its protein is CASSSQGNNQPQHF. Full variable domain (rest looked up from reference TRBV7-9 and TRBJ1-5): DTGVSQNPRHKITKRGQNVTFRCDPISEHNRLYWYRQTLGQGPEFLTYFQNEAQLEKSRLLSDRFSAERPKGSFSTLEIQRTEQGDSAMYLCASSSQGNNQPQHFGDGTRLSIL.

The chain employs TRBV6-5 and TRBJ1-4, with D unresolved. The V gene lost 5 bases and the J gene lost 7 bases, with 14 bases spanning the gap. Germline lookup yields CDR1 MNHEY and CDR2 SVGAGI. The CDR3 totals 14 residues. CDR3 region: CASSIGRAGEKLFF. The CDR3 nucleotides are TGTGCCAGCAGTATCGGACGGGCGGGTGAAAAACTGTTTTTT.

As DNA, the CDR3 is TGTGCCAGCACGTGGGGGGGTTCTAGCACAGATACGCAGTATTTT. Residues: CASTWGGSSTDTQYF. This sequence joins TRBV2 and TRBJ2-3, with 7 bases fitting TRBD2. Germline V gives CDR1 SNHLY, CDR2 FYNNEI. J gave up 0 bases and V 7 bases, and 7 bases lay outside the gene matches. This CDR3 has 15 residues.

Here the CDR3 reads CATSDRRSYEQYF. The CDR3, as DNA: TGTGCCACCTCCGACAGGCGATCCTACGAGCAGTACTTC. This chain connects TRBV28 to TRBJ2-7, with D perhaps matching TRBD1 (6 bases). The V end lost 10 bases, the J end lost 1 base, and 14 bases lay between the germline ends. The CDR3 runs 13 residues. The germline V gene has CDR1 MDHEN and CDR2 SYDVKM. Together with reference TRBV28 and TRBJ2-7, the CDR3 gives the full variable domain: DVKVTQSSRYLVKRTGEKVFLECVQDMDHENMFWYRQDPGLGLRLIYFSYDVKMKEKGDIPEGYSVSREKKERFSLILESASTNQTSMYLCATSDRRSYEQYFGPGTRLTVT.

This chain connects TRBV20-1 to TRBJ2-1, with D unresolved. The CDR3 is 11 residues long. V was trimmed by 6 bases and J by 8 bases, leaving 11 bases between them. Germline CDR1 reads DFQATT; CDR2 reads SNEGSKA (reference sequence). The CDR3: CSARALYEQFF. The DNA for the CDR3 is TGCAGTGCGCGTGCCCTCTATGAGCAGTTCTTC.